This TCR beta chain was sequenced in a study of blood T cells in healthy people across ages. Unmatched junction bases numbered 8, after V lost 5 bases and J lost 7 bases. In germline, CDR1 is DFQATT, CDR2 SNEGSKA (reference sequence). The CDR3 is 13 amino acids. Primers used in a second PCR of roughly 6 to 11 cycles were a sample-barcoded 5' primer and a J-beta primer mix. Each cDNA molecule was tagged by a template-switch adaptor that had 12 random nucleotides. TCRdb passed the 5' RACE reads through MiXCR, listing each CDR3 protein once. This table has 730,000 or so distinct CDR3 sequences, approximately 43% appearing once. This clonotype was seen repeatedly, ten times or more. The antigen is undetermined. Broader study findings: Donors of long life had a larger count of naive CD4+ cells and greater diversity than aged donors.

The TCR originated in an older woman in good health. Sequenced input: blood. The chain uses TRBV20-1 and TRBJ2-7; 10 bases agree with TRBD2. CDR3 nucleotides: TGCAGTGCTCCCCAAGCGGGAGGGCAAGAGCAGTACTTC. Translated: CSAPQAGGQEQYF.